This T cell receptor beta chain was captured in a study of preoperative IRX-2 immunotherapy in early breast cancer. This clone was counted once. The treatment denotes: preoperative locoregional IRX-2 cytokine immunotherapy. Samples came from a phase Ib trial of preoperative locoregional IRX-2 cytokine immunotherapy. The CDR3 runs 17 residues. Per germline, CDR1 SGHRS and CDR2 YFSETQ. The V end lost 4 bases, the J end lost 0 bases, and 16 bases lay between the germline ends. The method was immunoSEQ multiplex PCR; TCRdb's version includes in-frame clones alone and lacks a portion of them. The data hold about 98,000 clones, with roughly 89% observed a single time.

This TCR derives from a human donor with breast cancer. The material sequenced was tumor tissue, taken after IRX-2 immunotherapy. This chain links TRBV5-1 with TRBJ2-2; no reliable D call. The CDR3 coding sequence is TGCGCCAGCAGCCTCGGGTCGAGCACGGCGAACACCGGGGAGCTGTTTTTT. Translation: CASSLGSSTANTGELFF.